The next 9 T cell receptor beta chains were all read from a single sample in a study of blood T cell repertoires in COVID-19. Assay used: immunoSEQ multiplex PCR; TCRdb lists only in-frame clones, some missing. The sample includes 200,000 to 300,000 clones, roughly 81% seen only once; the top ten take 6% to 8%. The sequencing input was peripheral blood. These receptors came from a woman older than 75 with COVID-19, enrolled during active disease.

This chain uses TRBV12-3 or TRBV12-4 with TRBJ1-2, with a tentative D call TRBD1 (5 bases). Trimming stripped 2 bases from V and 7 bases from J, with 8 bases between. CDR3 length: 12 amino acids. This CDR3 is CASSLSGLGYTF. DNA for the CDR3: TGTGCCAGCAGTTTATCAGGGCTTGGCTACACCTTC.

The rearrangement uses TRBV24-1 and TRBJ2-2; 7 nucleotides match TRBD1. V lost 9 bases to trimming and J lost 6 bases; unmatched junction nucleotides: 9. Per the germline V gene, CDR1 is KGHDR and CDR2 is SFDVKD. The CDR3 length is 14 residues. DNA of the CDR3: TGTGCCACCCCGGACAGGCCTTCGGCCGGGGAGCTGTTTTTT. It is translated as CATPDRPSAGELFF.

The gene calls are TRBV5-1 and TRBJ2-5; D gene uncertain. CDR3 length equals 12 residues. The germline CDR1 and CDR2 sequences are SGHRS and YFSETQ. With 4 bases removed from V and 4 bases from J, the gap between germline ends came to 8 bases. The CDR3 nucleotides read TGCGCCAGCAGCATCAGTTCAGAGACCCAGTACTTC. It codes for CASSISSETQYF. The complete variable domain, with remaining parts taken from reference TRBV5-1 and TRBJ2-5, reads KAGVTQTPRYLIKTRGQQVTLSCSPISGHRSVSWYQQTPGQGLQFLFEYFSETQRNKGNFPGRFSGRQFSNSRSEMNVSTLELGDSALYLCASSISSETQYFGPGTRLLVL.

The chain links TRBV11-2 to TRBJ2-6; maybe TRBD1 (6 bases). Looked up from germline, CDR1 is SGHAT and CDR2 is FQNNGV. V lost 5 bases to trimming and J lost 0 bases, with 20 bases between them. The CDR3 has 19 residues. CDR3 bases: TGTGCCAGCAGCAAGGACAGCCCAAAGTTCATCTCTGGGGCCAACGTCCTGACTTTC. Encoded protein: CASSKDSPKFISGANVLTF.

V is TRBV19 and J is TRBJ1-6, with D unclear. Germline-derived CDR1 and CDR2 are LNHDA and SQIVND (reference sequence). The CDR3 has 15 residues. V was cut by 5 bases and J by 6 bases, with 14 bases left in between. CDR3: CASSRGAAGNSPLHF. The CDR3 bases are TGTGCCAGTAGTCGAGGAGCGGCCGGTAATTCACCCCTCCACTTT.

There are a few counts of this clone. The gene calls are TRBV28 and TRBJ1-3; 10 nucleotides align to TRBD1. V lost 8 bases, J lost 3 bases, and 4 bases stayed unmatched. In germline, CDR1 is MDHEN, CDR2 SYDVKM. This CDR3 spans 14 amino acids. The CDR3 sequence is CASSDRGSGNTIYF. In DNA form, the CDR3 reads TGTGCCAGCTCGGACAGGGGGAGTGGAAACACCATATATTTT.

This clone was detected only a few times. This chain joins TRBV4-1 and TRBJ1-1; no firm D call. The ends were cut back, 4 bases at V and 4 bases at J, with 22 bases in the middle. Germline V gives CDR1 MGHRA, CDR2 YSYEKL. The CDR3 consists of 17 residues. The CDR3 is CASSRSLVRGPLTEAFF. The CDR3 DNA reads TGCGCCAGCAGCCGATCCCTGGTAAGAGGCCCACTCACTGAAGCTTTCTTT.

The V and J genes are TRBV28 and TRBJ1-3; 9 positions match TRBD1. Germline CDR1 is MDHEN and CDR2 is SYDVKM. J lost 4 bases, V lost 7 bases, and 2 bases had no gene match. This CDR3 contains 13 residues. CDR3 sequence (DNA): TGTGCCAGCACGGGGACAGGGGGAAACACCATATATTTT. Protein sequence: CASTGTGGNTIYF.

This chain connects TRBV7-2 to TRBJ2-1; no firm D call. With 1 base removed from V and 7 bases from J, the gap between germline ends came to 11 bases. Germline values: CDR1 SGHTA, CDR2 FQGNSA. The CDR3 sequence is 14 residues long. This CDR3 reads CASSLDGQANEQFF. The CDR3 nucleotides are TGTGCCAGCAGCTTAGATGGGCAGGCAAATGAGCAGTTCTTC.